What follows are 14 T cell receptor beta chains derived from one specimen sequenced in a study of T-cell reconstitution after alpha-beta-depleted transplantation in children (dated by TCRdb to about 2016). Preparation of the library involved PCR. The instrument was an Illumina HiSeq 2500. To normalize quantification of the TCRbeta repertoire, the TCR libraries were built with molecular barcoding that relied on unique molecular identifiers. The raw public data were reprocessed by TCRdb itself: fastp quality trimming at Q25, MiXCR clonotype calling, in-frame beta chains only. CDR3 protein sequences are deduplicated, and each keeps its most common genes and DNA. Counted in this sample were approximately 210,000 distinct CDR3 sequences; approximately 15% of them appeared once. Roughly two fifths of the sample lies in the top ten. This specimen's treatment or condition label, interpreted: allogeneic hematopoietic cell transplantation with graft depleted of TCRalphabeta T cells and CD19 B cells.

The sequences come from PBMCs, mostly from graft donor cells, collected 360 days after TCRalphabeta/CD19-depleted stem cell transplant. The receptors here all came from a male patient aged 2-9 years who had a stem cell transplant for acute lymphoblastic leukemia, so the T cells may come from the graft donor.

The V gene is TRBV7-3, the J gene TRBJ2-1; 8 positions match TRBD1. Per germline, CDR1 SGHTA and CDR2 FQGTGA. CDR3 length equals 14 residues. Trimming removed 5 bases from V and 8 bases from J; junction bases left unmatched: 8. The CDR3 DNA follows: TGTGCCAGCAGCAGGACAGGGTGGAGGGATGAGCAGTTCTTC. It encodes CASSRTGWRDEQFF. Full variable domain (missing parts from reference TRBV7-3 and TRBJ2-1): GAGVSQTPSNKVTEKGKYVELRCDPISGHTALYWYRQSLGQGPEFLIYFQGTGAADDSGLPNDRFFAVRPEGSVSTLKIQRTERGDSAVYLCASSRTGWRDEQFFGPGTRLTVL.

This clonotype has just a few counts. The rearrangement links TRBV20-1 to TRBJ1-2; D remains ambiguous. Germline V CDR1 and CDR2: DFQATT, SNEGSKA (reference sequence). The CDR3 is 10 residues long. V was cut by 5 bases and J by 7 bases, with 8 bases left in between. CDR3: CSAYLSGYTF. As DNA, the CDR3 is TGCAGTGCTTATCTCTCTGGCTACACCTTC.

This clonotype has more than one count but fewer than ten. CDR3 DNA sequence: TGCGCCAGCAGCTTGGGGGGGGAGAGCAATCAGCCCCAGCATTTT. Its translation is CASSLGGESNQPQHF. The genes are TRBV5-1 and TRBJ1-5, with TRBD1 as a possible D gene (5 bases). This CDR3 has 15 residues. Trimming pared 0 bases from V and 1 base from J, leaving 8 bases between. Germline V gives CDR1 SGHRS, CDR2 YFSETQ.

This sequence joins TRBV7-7 and TRBJ2-1; no definite D call. Trimming removed 1 base from V and 4 bases from J, with 5 bases in between. Germline-derived CDR1 and CDR2 are SSHAT and FNYEAQ (reference sequence). CDR3 length: 13 residues. The CDR3 sequence is CASSLDIYNEQFF. In DNA form, the CDR3 reads TGTGCCAGCAGCTTAGACATATACAATGAGCAGTTCTTC. The full variable domain, rest sourced from reference TRBV7-7 and TRBJ2-1, is GAGVSQSPRYKVTKRGQDVTLRCDPISSHATLYWYQQALGQGPEFLTYFNYEAQPDKSGLPSDRFSAERPEGSISTLTIQRTEQRDSAMYRCASSLDIYNEQFFGPGTRLTVL.

This clonotype was detected a few times. This chain links TRBV2 with TRBJ2-1; the match to TRBD1 covers 7 bases. Trimming cost V 0 bases and J 4 bases; bases outside gene matches: 18. Germline assignment: CDR1 SNHLY and CDR2 FYNNEI. The CDR3 is 20 amino acids. CDR3 nucleotide sequence: TGTGCCAGCAGTGAAGCGCTTACCGGTTCTGGCAGGGGGATATACAATGAGCAGTTCTTC. Translating it yields CASSEALTGSGRGIYNEQFF.

The chain employs TRBV24-1 and TRBJ2-3; D gene uncertain. The CDR3 is 13 residues long. Germline V gene lookup returns CDR1 KGHDR and CDR2 SFDVKD. V gave up 4 bases and J gave up 1 base, with 5 bases separating them. Here the CDR3 reads CATSESRTDTQYF. CDR3 sequence (DNA): TGTGCCACCAGTGAGTCCCGCACAGATACGCAGTATTTT.

V and J are TRBV20-1 and TRBJ2-1; 7 bases agree with TRBD1. Losses at the gene ends were 7 bases for V and 4 bases for J; bases not matched to a gene: 16. Per germline, CDR1 DFQATT and CDR2 SNEGSKA (reference sequence). This CDR3 is built from 16 residues. In DNA form, the CDR3 reads TGCAGTGTTCCTGGATTGACAGGGATCGGGTACAATGAGCAGTTCTTC. Its protein product is CSVPGLTGIGYNEQFF.

This clonotype appeared many times. This chain links TRBV5-1 with TRBJ2-7, with D unresolved. The germline V gene encodes CDR1 SGHRS and CDR2 YFSETQ. The CDR3 has 14 amino acids. With 1 base removed from V and 2 bases from J, the gap between germline ends came to 10 bases. CDR3 nucleotide sequence: TGCGCCAGCAGCTTGTCTTGGAAAACCTACGAGCAGTACTTC. This translates into CASSLSWKTYEQYF.

This clonotype occurred a few times. The CDR3 is CSVGVSRAADTQYF. The DNA for the CDR3 is TGCAGCGTTGGGGTTAGTCGGGCGGCAGATACGCAGTATTTT. The chain combines TRBV29-1 with TRBJ2-3; D is unclear. This CDR3 contains 14 residues. Per the germline V gene, CDR1 is SQVTM and CDR2 is ANQGSEA. Trimming removed 4 bases from V and 4 bases from J, with 15 bases in between.

This clonotype was observed a handful of times. The CDR3 nucleotides read TGCGCCAGCAGCTTCCGGACAGGGGACTCTGGGGCCAACGTCCTGACTTTC. As protein: CASSFRTGDSGANVLTF. The rearrangement uses TRBV5-1 and TRBJ2-6; TRBD1 matches 9 bases. The CDR3 sequence is 17 residues long. CDR1 and CDR2 (germline): SGHRS, YFSETQ. Trimming removed 2 bases from V and 0 bases from J; junction bases left unmatched: 3.

The chain uses TRBV7-6 and TRBJ1-2; TRBD1 aligns across 9 bases. CDR3 length: 15 residues. After removal of 4 bases from V and 6 bases from J, the junction contained 9 bases not matched to a gene. Germline CDR1 and CDR2: SGHVS and FNYEAQ. The CDR3, as DNA: TGTGCCAGCAGCTCTGGGACAGGGAGATTGGATGGCTACACCTTC. It specifies CASSSGTGRLDGYTF.

This clonotype was picked up a small number of times. V and J are TRBV5-8 and TRBJ2-1; TRBD2 matches at 8 bases. After removal of 0 bases from V and 0 bases from J, the junction contained 5 bases not matched to a gene. The germline CDR1 and CDR2 sequences are SGHTS and YDEGEE. The CDR3 length is 17 residues. This CDR3 reads CASSLAGTSFSYNEQFF. CDR3 DNA: TGTGCCAGCAGCTTGGCCGGGACTAGTTTCTCCTACAATGAGCAGTTCTTC.

On this clonotype itself: A junction end diverges from the germline sequence, so it may reflect a read error. The DNA for the CDR3 is TGTGCCAGCAGTCCCCGGGCGGGATTTAGCAATCAGCCCGAGCATTTT. It translates to CASSPRAGFSNQPEHF. The gene calls are TRBV28 and TRBJ1-5, with unresolved D. The CDR3 length is 16 residues. Looked up from germline, CDR1 is MDHEN and CDR2 is SYDVKM.

This sequence joins TRBV5-1 and TRBJ2-2; D is perhaps TRBD1 (5 bases). The V end lost 1 base, the J end lost 7 bases, and 20 bases lay between the germline ends. CDR1 and CDR2 from the germline V gene are SGHRS and YFSETQ. This CDR3 has 17 amino acids. The CDR3 region has the DNA TGCGCCAGCAGCTTGAAGGGTCAGGGTCGTTTGCTCGGGGAGCTGTTTTTT. Encoded protein: CASSLKGQGRLLGELFF.